Presented here are 30 T cell receptor beta chains from one specimen sequenced in a study of OX40 agonist ivuxolimab in advanced cancers. Method: immunoSEQ multiplex PCR; TCRdb's copy keeps in-frame clones and lacks some. The data hold some 80,000 clones, with around nine tenths observed a single time. Specimen: CD4+ or CD8+ T cells sorted from blood, collected in a trial of the OX40 agonist ivuxolimab. The receptors here all came from an adult with an advanced solid tumor such as melanoma, head and neck, liver or kidney cancer.

V gene TRBV19 combines with J gene TRBJ1-5, with no clear D. Germline CDR1 is LNHDA and CDR2 is SQIVND (reference sequence). The CDR3 is 13 residues long. The ends were cut back, 1 base at V and 5 bases at J, with 6 bases in the middle. The DNA for the CDR3 is TGTGCCAGTAGTATAGGGTCTTATCAGCCCCAGCATTTT. Translating gives CASSIGSYQPQHF.

The rearrangement uses TRBV18 and TRBJ2-5, with 11 bases aligning to TRBD1. This CDR3 has 14 amino acids. V dropped 5 bases and J dropped 5; count of bases not matched to a gene: 4. In germline, CDR1 is KGHSH, CDR2 LQKENI. The CDR3 is CASSRDRGMETQYF. CDR3 sequence (DNA): TGTGCCAGCTCAAGGGACAGGGGGATGGAGACCCAGTACTTC. Combining the CDR3 with reference TRBV18 and TRBJ2-5 gives the whole variable domain NAGVMQNPRHLVRRRGQEARLRCSPMKGHSHVYWYRQLPEEGLKFMVYLQKENIIDESGMPKERFSAEFPKEGPSILRIQQVVRGDSAAYFCASSRDRGMETQYFGPGTRLLVL.

V gene TRBV2 combines with J gene TRBJ2-5, with D possibly being TRBD1 (6 bases). V was cut by 7 bases and J by 5 bases, with 11 bases left in between. The CDR3 has 12 residues. Per the germline V gene, CDR1 is SNHLY and CDR2 is FYNNEI. The CDR3 region has the DNA TGTGCCAGCATGCTTCAGGGGGAGACCCAGTACTTC. Amino acids: CASMLQGETQYF.

The chain has TRBV5-1 and TRBJ2-1; 10 bases are a match to TRBD2. CDR3 length: 15 amino acids. The ends lost 4 bases at V and 5 bases at J; junction bases unmatched: 6. In germline, CDR1 is SGHRS, CDR2 YFSETQ. The CDR3 DNA follows: TGCGCCAGCAGCCTCGGGACTAGCGTCGACAATGAGCAGTTCTTC. Translation: CASSLGTSVDNEQFF.

A single count supports this clone. The chain links TRBV27 to TRBJ2-2, with TRBD2 as a possible D gene (5 bases). The germline CDR1 and CDR2 sequences are MNHEY and SMNVEV (reference sequence). Trimming took off 3 bases at V and 6 bases at J, with 11 bases between the two ends. This CDR3 is built from 14 residues. In DNA, the CDR3 is TGTGCCAGCAGTTTTCTAGCTCAGGCCGGGGAGCTGTTTTTT. Protein product: CASSFLAQAGELFF.

The chain uses TRBV6-6 and TRBJ2-7; possible D gene TRBD2, 5 bases. This CDR3 is 13 amino acids long. From germline, CDR1 is MNHNY and CDR2 SVGAGI (reference sequence). With 0 bases removed from V and 13 bases from J, the gap between germline ends came to 16 bases. The CDR3 DNA reads as TGTGCCAGCAGTTACTCGAGGGCGGCAGGAGCTTACTTC. This codes for CASSYSRAAGAYF.

The chain carries TRBV6-1 and TRBJ2-1; D remains unclear. V was shortened by 3 bases and J by 9 bases, with 6 bases between the two germline ends. CDR3 length equals 11 residues. From germline, CDR1 is MNHNS and CDR2 SASEGT. The CDR3 sequence is CASSDRAEQFF. The CDR3 bases are TGTGCCAGCAGTGATAGGGCTGAGCAGTTCTTC.

This rearrangement joins TRBV10-3 to TRBJ1-2, with D perhaps TRBD1 (6 bases). V lost 3 bases and J lost 3, with 8 bases in between. Per the germline V gene, CDR1 is ENHRY and CDR2 is SYGVKD. The CDR3 runs 13 residues. The CDR3 region has the DNA TGTGCCATCAGTGAACAGGGTGACTATGGCTACACCTTC. Amino acid sequence: CAISEQGDYGYTF.

This sequence joins TRBV27 and TRBJ1-1; 7 nucleotides agree with TRBD1. The CDR3 is 14 residues long. After removal of 7 bases from V and 4 bases from J, the junction contained 9 bases not matched to a gene. The germline V gene has CDR1 MNHEY and CDR2 SMNVEV (reference sequence). CDR3 bases: TGTGCCAGCACTAGGGGGCTCCTAGGCACTGAAGCTTTCTTT. This encodes CASTRGLLGTEAFF.

V usage is TRBV2 and J usage is TRBJ2-4, with a possible D match to TRBD1 (5 bases). From germline, CDR1 is SNHLY and CDR2 FYNNEI. Between the trimmed V and J ends, which lost 3 bases and 1 base, there was a span of 10 bases. There are 15 residues in the CDR3. The CDR3 nucleotides read TGTGCCAGCAGTGATTTGTCAGGGGCCAAAAACATTCAGTACTTC. The encoded protein is CASSDLSGAKNIQYF.

Worth noting for this clone: Other DNA sequences in the same sample also yield this CDR3. V usage is TRBV7-9 and J usage is TRBJ1-1; D not certain. The V gene's germline CDR1 is SEHNR and CDR2 FQNEAQ (reference sequence). The CDR3 runs to 12 residues. Trimming pared 3 bases from V and 3 bases from J, leaving 5 bases between. CDR3 DNA: TGTGCCAGCAGCTTTGGCGACACTGAAGCTTTCTTT. Translated, it gives CASSFGDTEAFF.

The chain employs TRBV7-2 and TRBJ1-6; TRBD1 matches at 7 bases. Germline V gene lookup returns CDR1 SGHTA and CDR2 FQGNSA. This CDR3 contains 17 residues. Losses at the gene ends were 1 base for V and 7 bases for J; bases not matched to a gene: 10. The CDR3 DNA reads TGTGCCAGCAGCTTAGTAGGCAAGGGGGCACAGAATTCACCCCTCCACTTT. This codes for CASSLVGKGAQNSPLHF.

V is TRBV7-6 and J is TRBJ2-5, with D possibly called TRBD1 or TRBD2 (5 bases each). Looked up from germline, CDR1 is SGHVS and CDR2 is FNYEAQ. The length of the CDR3 is 17 residues. V was trimmed by 5 bases and J by 10 bases, leaving 29 bases between them. The CDR3 sequence is CASSLIRSGQGGIVQYF. In DNA form, the CDR3 reads TGTGCCAGCAGCCTCATCAGAAGTGGACAAGGAGGCATTGTCCAGTACTTC.

The J gene is TRBJ1-4, the V gene TRBV7-2; TRBD1 agrees at 7 bases. Germline V gene sequence: CDR1 SGHTA, CDR2 FQGNSA. CDR3 size: 12 residues. V was pared by 2 bases and J by 14 bases, with 5 bases of the junction left unmatched. CDR3 bases: TGTGCCAGCAGCTTATCGAGACAGGGTCTGTTTTTT. Translation gives CASSLSRQGLFF. Combining the CDR3 with reference TRBV7-2 and TRBJ1-4 gives the whole variable domain GAGVSQSPSNKVTEKGKDVELRCDPISGHTALYWYRQSLGQGLEFLIYFQGNSAPDKSGLPSDRFSAERTGGSVSTLTIQRTQQEDSAVYLCASSLSRQGLFFGSGTQLSVL.

In regard to this clone: An end of the junction does not agree with germline; a read error may underlie this. The genes are TRBV2 and TRBJ2-1; D ambiguous. The CDR3 has 16 residues. From germline, CDR1 is SNHLY and CDR2 FYNNEI. The CDR3 sequence is CACSVLLVGSYNEQFF. In nucleotides, the CDR3 is TGTGCCTGCAGTGTACTGCTTGTTGGCTCCTACAATGAGCAGTTCTTC.

This chain joins TRBV10-3 and TRBJ2-1, with 8 bases fitting TRBD2. V shed 10 bases and J 8 bases; nucleotides not matched to a gene: 7. CDR3 size: 12 residues. Germline CDR1 is ENHRY and CDR2 is SYGVKD. The CDR3 DNA reads as TGTGCCACCAAAGCGGGAGAGGATGAGCAGTTCTTC. Residues: CATKAGEDEQFF.

This rearrangement joins TRBV11-2 to TRBJ2-1; D might be TRBD2 (6 bases). The V end was cut by 1 base, the J end by 2 bases, with 12 bases between. Per the germline V gene, CDR1 is SGHAT and CDR2 is FQNNGV. The CDR3 spans 16 residues. This CDR3 reads CASSLGERVPYNEQFF. CDR3 coding DNA: TGTGCCAGCAGCTTAGGGGAGCGGGTCCCCTACAATGAGCAGTTCTTC.

The chain links TRBV11-2 to TRBJ2-5; D unresolved. The closer fit of TRBJ2-7 to the DNA end suggests the J call may be wrong. The CDR3 is made up of 11 amino acids. In germline, CDR1 is SGHAT, CDR2 FQNNGV. The CDR3 DNA reads as TGTGCCAGCAGCCCGCACTACGAGCAGTACTTC. This sequence encodes CASSPHYEQYF.

The chain joins TRBV7-9 to TRBJ1-2; the D gene is possibly TRBD1 (5 bases). This CDR3 comprises 15 residues. The germline V gene has CDR1 SEHNR and CDR2 FQNEAQ (reference sequence). V lost 5 bases to trimming and J lost 2 bases, with 15 bases between them. This CDR3 reads CASSTGTTDNYGYTF. As DNA, the CDR3 is TGTGCCAGCAGCACTGGGACGACCGACAACTATGGCTACACCTTC.

V usage is TRBV7-2 and J usage is TRBJ2-7, with 7 bases fitting TRBD2. Germline V gene lookup returns CDR1 SGHTA and CDR2 FQGNSA. The CDR3 loop spans 14 amino acids. V dropped 5 bases and J dropped 3; count of bases not matched to a gene: 7. The CDR3 reads CASSPGGMGYEQYF. The CDR3 DNA follows: TGTGCCAGCAGCCCGGGGGGTATGGGCTACGAGCAGTACTTC.

The chain has TRBV6-5 and TRBJ2-3; 9 bases map to TRBD1. The ends lost 5 bases at V and 5 bases at J; junction bases unmatched: 5. CDR1 MNHEY and CDR2 SVGAGI come from the germline V gene. CDR3 length equals 14 residues. The CDR3 DNA reads TGTGCCAGCAGTCGGGACAGGGTGTTAGATACGCAGTATTTT. This translates into CASSRDRVLDTQYF.

The rearrangement links TRBV6-5 to TRBJ2-3; the D call may be TRBD1 or TRBD2 (5 bases each). V lost 6 bases to trimming and J lost 5 bases, with 18 bases between them. The CDR3 has 15 amino acids. Germline CDR1 MNHEY, CDR2 SVGAGI. CDR3 nucleotides: TGTGCCAGCAGCCCCGGGACCCCCTCCCGAGATACGCAGTATTTT. It specifies CASSPGTPSRDTQYF.

This chain connects TRBV27 to TRBJ1-1; D is unclear. The germline CDR1 and CDR2 sequences are MNHEY and SMNVEV (reference sequence). This CDR3 comprises 14 residues. V was pared by 6 bases and J by 1 base, with 12 bases between. In nucleotides, the CDR3 is TGTGCCAGCAGCCCAAATCGCGGGAACACTGAAGCTTTCTTT. As protein: CASSPNRGNTEAFF.

This chain uses TRBV2 with TRBJ2-4, with D possibly being TRBD1 (5 bases). The V and J ends lost 4 bases and 8 bases respectively, with 12 bases between them. The CDR3 covers 13 residues. Germline assignment: CDR1 SNHLY and CDR2 FYNNEI. CDR3 amino acids: CASSGTTGDIQYF. As DNA, the CDR3 is TGTGCCAGCAGTGGCACTACAGGTGACATTCAGTACTTC.

The chain links TRBV7-2 to TRBJ2-3, with TRBD1 as a possible D gene (6 bases). CDR1 and CDR2 (germline): SGHTA, FQGNSA. Trimming left V 3 bases short and J 2 bases short, with 9 bases between. The CDR3 runs 14 residues. The CDR3 DNA follows: TGTGCCAGCAGCTTTGGACAGCTCACAGATACGCAGTATTTT. Amino acids: CASSFGQLTDTQYF.

The chain uses TRBV6-5 and TRBJ2-7; D unresolved. The germline gives CDR1 MNHEY, CDR2 SVGAGI. V lost 0 bases and J lost 5, with 11 bases in between. There are 14 residues in the CDR3. The CDR3: CASSYSKGSNEQYF. The CDR3 bases are TGTGCCAGCAGTTACTCGAAAGGATCTAACGAGCAGTACTTC.

V and J are TRBV19 and TRBJ1-3, with D unclear. The germline V gene encodes CDR1 LNHDA and CDR2 SQIVND (reference sequence). The CDR3 has 12 amino acids. V was trimmed by 5 bases and J by 6 bases, leaving 8 bases between them. CDR3 nucleotides: TGTGCCAGTAGTTGGGGAGAAAACACCATATATTTT. Translating gives CASSWGENTIYF.

The chain couples TRBV7-9 to TRBJ2-7, with D perhaps TRBD1 (6 bases). The CDR3 covers 13 residues. Trimming shortened V by 5 bases and J by 7 bases, and 15 bases separated the two germline ends. The germline CDR1 and CDR2 sequences are SEHNR and FQNEAQ (reference sequence). For the CDR3, the DNA is TGTGCCAGCAGCACCACAACAGGGTCGGAGCAGTACTTC. Protein: CASSTTTGSEQYF.

The V call is TRBV9, the J call TRBJ2-2; D may correspond to TRBD1 or TRBD2 (5 bases each). The V and J ends lost 3 bases and 5 bases respectively, with 11 bases between them. This CDR3 region has 14 residues. Germline V gene lookup returns CDR1 SGDLS and CDR2 YYNGEE. The CDR3: CASSARGVTGELFF. CDR3 in DNA: TGTGCCAGCAGCGCTCGAGGGGTGACCGGGGAGCTGTTTTTT.

The chain is built from TRBV7-6 and TRBJ2-7; 10 bases are shared with TRBD2. CDR1 is SGHVS and CDR2 is FNYEAQ in the germline V gene. V shed 5 bases, J shed 6 bases, and the junction held 10 bases outside the gene matches. The CDR3 is 15 residues long. The CDR3 region is CASSQAWLAGAEQYF. The CDR3 DNA reads TGTGCCAGCAGCCAGGCGTGGCTAGCGGGAGCCGAGCAGTACTTC.